This record covers a single T cell receptor beta chain. CDR1 and CDR2 from the germline V gene are SGHNT and YYREEE (reference sequence). Trimming pared 5 bases from V and 4 bases from J, leaving 15 bases between. This CDR3 has 14 amino acids. The data belong to a study of T cell responses to AZD1222 COVID-19 vaccine. Only in-frame clones appear in the TCRdb table, and some are missing; sequencing was by immunoSEQ multiplex PCR. This sample has roughly 96,000 clones, with around 89% found just once. This receptor was taken from an adult in good health. V gene TRBV5-4 combines with J gene TRBJ1-2; D not certain. Sequencing was performed on peripheral blood, taken on day 0 of AZD1222 vaccination. CDR3 loop: CASSSPGDLYGYTF. The CDR3 DNA reads TGTGCCAGCAGTTCCCCGGGAGACCTCTATGGCTACACCTTC.